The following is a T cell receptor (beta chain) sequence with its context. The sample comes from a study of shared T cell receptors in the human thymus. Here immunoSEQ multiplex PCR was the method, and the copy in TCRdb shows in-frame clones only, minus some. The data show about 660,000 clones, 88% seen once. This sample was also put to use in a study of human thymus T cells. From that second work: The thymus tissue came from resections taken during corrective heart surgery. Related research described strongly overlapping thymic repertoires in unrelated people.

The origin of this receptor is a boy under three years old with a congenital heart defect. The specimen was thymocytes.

CDR3 sequence: CATSRLSSGERYHYGYTF. CDR3 coding DNA: TGTGCCACCAGCAGACTCTCGTCAGGGGAGAGGTACCACTATGGCTACACCTTC. This chain joins TRBV15 and TRBJ1-2, with D tentatively TRBD1 (6 bases). Germline V CDR1 and CDR2: LNHNV, YYDKDF (reference sequence). The CDR3 totals 18 residues. The V gene lost 2 bases and the J gene lost 3 bases, with 22 bases spanning the gap.